This T cell receptor (beta chain) was retrieved from a study of blood T cells in healthy people across ages (dated by TCRdb to the mid-2010s). As for the study more broadly: In model experiments, template switching captured about one uniquely barcoded TCR beta cDNA molecule for every two T cells. The study measured age-related changes in TCR beta repertoire diversity using deep sequencing normalized with unique cDNA molecular identifiers. To avoid experimental bias, donors of different ages were randomly spread across the sequencing lanes. Donors were grouped into four age groups: young (average roughly 17 years), middle-aged (around 39), aged (roughly 67) and long-lived (just over 80). Two additional independent replicas of 1 million unique cDNA reads from the same blood draw were analyzed for two donors (one aged 18 to 29 and one aged 80 or older). The full study reports these points: As age increased, observed TCR beta diversity per million T cells dropped in a roughly linear way, and a significant reduction was already evident by age 40. Because the CMV infection status of the donors was unknown, age-related changes in expanded clonotypes may potentially have been confounded. Estimates of total diversity based on one million sequenced T cells were regarded as lower bounds and as underestimates. A strong correlation was found between observed TCR beta diversity and the percentage of naive T cells measured by flow cytometry. Bulk unsorted PBMC profiling prevented conclusive comparison of naive and antigen-experienced compartments. Compared with the aged group, more naive CD4+ T cells, fewer expanded clones and increased TCR diversity were shown by the long-lived group, suggesting age selection.

Regarding this clonotype: It has no known antigen specificity. No base-level quality is on record; no much larger clone is a single base apart.

The donors were roughly 39 Caucasian individuals from Russia, aged roughly 6 to 95 years, who were systemically healthy. Each donor gave ten milliliters of peripheral blood, collected into EDTA-treated Vacutainer tubes. Ficoll-Paque density-gradient centrifugation was used to isolate PBMCs, with at least 6.5 million obtained per sample. Trizol reagent was used to extract total RNA from the PBMCs, yielding at least 5.5 micrograms per sample. For every donor, an aliquot of PBMCs went through flow cytometry to measure the percentages of naive CD45RAhigh/CD27high T cells. The library was built by means of 5' RACE. Sequenced using an Illumina HiSeq 2500. A second PCR of about 7 to 12 cycles was run with a J-beta primer mix and a sample-barcoded 5' primer. A unique molecular identifier was introduced onto each TCR beta cDNA molecule by a template-switch 5' adaptor carrying 12 random nucleotides. Each sample yielded at least 3 million CDR3-containing paired-end reads. All of the RNA was converted into first-strand cDNA using the Mint cDNA synthesis kit, with a TRBC-specific oligonucleotide serving as the primer. Following uracil-DNA glycosylase treatment, a first 18-cycle PCR with universal primers M1SS and BC2_uni_R was performed on all cDNA. Per the source publication's procedure: For normalization, 1 million high-quality reads, each with a distinct molecular identifier, were randomly selected from each sample. Instead of being binned into consensus sequences, reads with shared molecular identifiers were discarded. MiTCR, with a Q25 quality threshold and the strictest error-elimination algorithm, was used for CDR3 identification, clonotype clustering and error correction. Lower-bound total TCR beta diversity was estimated with a nonparametric unseen species model using Euler transformation. TCRdb reprocessed the public reads (quality trimming at Q25 with fastp, clone calling with MiXCR) and kept in-frame beta chains. Each entry is one CDR3 protein sequence, shown with its most common DNA and genes. The V and J calls were determined by TCRdb, not by the authors. This sample holds more than 800,000 distinct CDR3 sequences; under 35% were observed only once. Roughly 17% of the sample is taken by the ten largest.

Taken from the germline V gene, the CDR1 and CDR2 loops are MNHNS and SASEGT. The cysteine opens and the phenylalanine closes a CDR3 of 15 amino acids. Of the read, only the CDR3 DNA is kept; its 45 bases are in frame from base 1. V and J are truncated by 4 bases and 0 bases respectively, leaving an intervening sequence of 10 bases. The clonotype originates from a woman older than 75 in good health. Sequencing used blood. The rearranged segments are TRBV6-1 and TRBJ2-1; TRBD2 is possibly the D segment (5 matching bases). The DNA reads TGTGCCAGCAGTGGGAGCGAGGGCTCCTACAATGAGCAGTTCTTC. It is translated as CASSGSEGSYNEQFF.